The clone carrying this T cell receptor (beta chain) was seen a few times. This sample was included in a study of blood T cell repertoires in COVID-19. The CDR3 length is 15 residues. Germline CDR1 SEHNR, CDR2 FQNEAQ (reference sequence). V was cut by 1 base and J by 5 bases, with 12 bases left in between. Authors' analysis steps: For nucleated cells, counts were estimated from reference gene primer amplification. Profiling relied on immunoSEQ multiplex PCR, and the TCRdb table lists in-frame clones only, not all of them. The D gene and trimming were derived from the DNA, and the V and J assignments and clone size from that table. The sample holds roughly 250,000 clones; roughly four fifths are singletons and the top ten take roughly 4.7%.

The sample comprised peripheral blood. This rearrangement joins TRBV7-9 to TRBJ2-1, with D perhaps TRBD2 (7 bases). The origin of this receptor is a woman aged 70-85 years with acute or convalescent COVID-19. CDR3 in amino acids: CASSLDGGLDNEQFF. The CDR3 DNA sequence: TGTGCCAGCAGCTTAGACGGGGGGCTAGACAATGAGCAGTTCTTC.